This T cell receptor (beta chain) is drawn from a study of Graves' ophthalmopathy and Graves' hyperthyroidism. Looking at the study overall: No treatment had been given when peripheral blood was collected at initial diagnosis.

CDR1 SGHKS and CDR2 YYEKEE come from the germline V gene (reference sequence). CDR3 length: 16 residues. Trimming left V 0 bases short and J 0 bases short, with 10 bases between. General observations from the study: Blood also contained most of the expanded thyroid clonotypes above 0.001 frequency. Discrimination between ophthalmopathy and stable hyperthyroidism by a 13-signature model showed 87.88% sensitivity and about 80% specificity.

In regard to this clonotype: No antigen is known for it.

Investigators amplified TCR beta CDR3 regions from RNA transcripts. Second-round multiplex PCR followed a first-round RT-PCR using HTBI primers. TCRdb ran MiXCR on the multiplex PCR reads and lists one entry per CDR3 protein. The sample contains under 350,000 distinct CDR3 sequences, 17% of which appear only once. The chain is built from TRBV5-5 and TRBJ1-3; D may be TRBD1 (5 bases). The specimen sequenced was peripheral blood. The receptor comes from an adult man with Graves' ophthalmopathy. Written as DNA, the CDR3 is TGTGCCAGCAGCTTGGTTACAGGACTCTCTGGAAACACCATATATTTT. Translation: CASSLVTGLSGNTIYF.